This TCR beta chain was observed in a study of control samples from healthy donors and cancer patients. With 3 bases removed from V and 3 bases from J, the gap between germline ends came to 11 bases. The CDR3 consists of 14 residues. CDR1 is MNHEY and CDR2 is SVGEGT in the germline V gene. The assay was immunoSEQ multiplex PCR, and TCRdb's table has in-frame clones only and misses some. The sample lists about 130,000 clones; almost 95% were seen once. The source is a man at least 80 years old with head and neck cancer. What was sequenced was PBMCs. V and J are TRBV6-2 or TRBV6-3 and TRBJ1-2; D possibly corresponds to TRBD1 (6 bases). The CDR3 is CASSYPGDYYGYTF. DNA for the CDR3: TGTGCCAGCAGTTATCCAGGGGACTACTATGGCTACACCTTC.